This TCR beta chain was recovered during a study of T cells expressing NK-cell markers. About the research overall: Sorted T-cell subsets CD3+CD56+NKG2C+, CD3+CD56+NKG2C- and CD3+CD56-NKG2C+ were TCR beta-sequenced. The study, taken as a whole, reports: In a handful of donors, these clonotypes also led the CD3+CD56-NKG2C+ fraction.

Details on this clonotype: What it binds is not known.

TCRdb re-called the 5' RACE reads; every CDR3 protein appears as one record, without DNA. The sample table sets out about 380,000 distinct CDR3 sequences. The CDR3 loop spans 15 amino acids. The gene calls are TRBV12-3 or TRBV12-4 and TRBJ1-3. Sequencing was done on a sample of blood T cells: a sorted CD56 or NKG2C T cell subset, CD4+ or CD8+ T cells, or bulk PBMC T cells (not recorded which). This clonotype originated in a man between 18 and 69 years old in good health. CDR3 in amino acids: CASIPRLDSGNTIYF.